A selection of T cell receptor beta chains follows, all from one sample in a study of blood T cell repertoires in COVID-19. Sequenced by immunoSEQ multiplex PCR; TCRdb stores in-frame clones only, minus some. The sample yields about 200,000 clones, about 87% seen once. Sequencing input: peripheral blood. The receptors shown here come from a man aged 55 to 70 who had recovered from COVID-19. The CDR3 runs from the conserved cysteine through the conserved F or W. Some rows have no size entry. The others give once, few or many, or a class for an expanded clone.

NA	TRBV19	TRBJ1-1	CASSKGAPQPLF
NA	TRBV6-6	TRBJ2-7	CASSFDTGADEQYF
NA	TRBV6-5	TRBJ2-7	CATEMSGQGEQYF
NA	TRBV5-4	TRBJ1-2	CASSPPRGFNGYTF
NA	TRBV7-8	TRBJ1-1	CASSLSRGLMNTEAFF
many	TRBV5-4	TRBJ2-2	CASSFQGGTGELFF
NA	TRBV5-4	TRBJ1-1	CATEPTGGYTEAFF
NA	TRBV6-2/TRBV6-3	TRBJ2-7	CASSKEFGEQYF
NA	TRBV14	TRBJ1-4	CASSPRDRPTNEKLFF
NA	TRBV10-3	TRBJ2-5	CAISPGTSGGGRETQYF
NA	TRBV29-1	TRBJ1-3	CSVTGNPGNTIYF
once	TRBV7-2	TRBJ2-7	CASLQGQGGEQYF
NA	TRBV7-9	TRBJ1-6	CASSLFVQANSPLHF
NA	TRBV9	TRBJ2-2	CASSVVGTGYTGELFF
NA	TRBV2	TRBJ1-1	CASSNTENTEAFF
NA	TRBV27	TRBJ2-7	CASSLSWRGVGSYEQYF
NA	TRBV18	TRBJ1-5	CASSPQGQGAKAQHF
once	TRBV3-1/TRBV3-2	TRBJ2-5	CASTLGGRWTQYF
NA	TRBV4-3	TRBJ2-4	CASSQITGGGNIQYF
NA	TRBV19	TRBJ1-5	CASMGVTGYSSNQPQHF
NA	TRBV3-1/TRBV3-2	TRBJ1-1	CASSLRTGTTEAFF
NA	TRBV3-1/TRBV3-2	TRBJ2-2	CASSQDRGAGGLGGTGELFF
once	TRBV7-2	TRBJ1-4	CASSTGTGVRNEKLFF
NA	TRBV9	TRBJ1-2	CASSPGTGRSTNYGYTF
NA	TRBV7-9	TRBJ2-7	CASSPTQFYEQYF
NA	TRBV29-1	TRBJ1-6	CSVSETGGSPLHF
NA	TRBV30	TRBJ2-2	CAWSSKRVGTGELFF
NA	TRBV5-1	TRBJ2-7	CASSSGTPTHEQYF
NA	TRBV10-3	TRBJ1-2	CAISDLAGVYGYTF
NA	TRBV5-1	TRBJ2-7	CASRVGDQGVYEQYF
many	TRBV11-2	TRBJ1-1	CASSLDLAGVGNTEAFF
NA	TRBV7-8	TRBJ1-5	CASSLSQGNQPQHF
few	TRBV12-3/TRBV12-4	TRBJ1-5	CASSLSSNQPQHF
NA	TRBV14	TRBJ1-1	CASSRWGQGNTEAFF
few	TRBV28	TRBJ2-7	CASSTGTPVYEQYF
NA	TRBV5-1	TRBJ1-4	CASSLTQNEKLFF
NA	TRBV3-1/TRBV3-2	TRBJ1-1	CASSPLYGNTGAFF
NA	TRBV7-2	TRBJ1-2	CASSEDRGQGYTF
NA	TRBV5-1	TRBJ2-1	CASSWRGGTNEQFF
NA	TRBV24-1	TRBJ2-2	CATTGLAGTKGTGELFF